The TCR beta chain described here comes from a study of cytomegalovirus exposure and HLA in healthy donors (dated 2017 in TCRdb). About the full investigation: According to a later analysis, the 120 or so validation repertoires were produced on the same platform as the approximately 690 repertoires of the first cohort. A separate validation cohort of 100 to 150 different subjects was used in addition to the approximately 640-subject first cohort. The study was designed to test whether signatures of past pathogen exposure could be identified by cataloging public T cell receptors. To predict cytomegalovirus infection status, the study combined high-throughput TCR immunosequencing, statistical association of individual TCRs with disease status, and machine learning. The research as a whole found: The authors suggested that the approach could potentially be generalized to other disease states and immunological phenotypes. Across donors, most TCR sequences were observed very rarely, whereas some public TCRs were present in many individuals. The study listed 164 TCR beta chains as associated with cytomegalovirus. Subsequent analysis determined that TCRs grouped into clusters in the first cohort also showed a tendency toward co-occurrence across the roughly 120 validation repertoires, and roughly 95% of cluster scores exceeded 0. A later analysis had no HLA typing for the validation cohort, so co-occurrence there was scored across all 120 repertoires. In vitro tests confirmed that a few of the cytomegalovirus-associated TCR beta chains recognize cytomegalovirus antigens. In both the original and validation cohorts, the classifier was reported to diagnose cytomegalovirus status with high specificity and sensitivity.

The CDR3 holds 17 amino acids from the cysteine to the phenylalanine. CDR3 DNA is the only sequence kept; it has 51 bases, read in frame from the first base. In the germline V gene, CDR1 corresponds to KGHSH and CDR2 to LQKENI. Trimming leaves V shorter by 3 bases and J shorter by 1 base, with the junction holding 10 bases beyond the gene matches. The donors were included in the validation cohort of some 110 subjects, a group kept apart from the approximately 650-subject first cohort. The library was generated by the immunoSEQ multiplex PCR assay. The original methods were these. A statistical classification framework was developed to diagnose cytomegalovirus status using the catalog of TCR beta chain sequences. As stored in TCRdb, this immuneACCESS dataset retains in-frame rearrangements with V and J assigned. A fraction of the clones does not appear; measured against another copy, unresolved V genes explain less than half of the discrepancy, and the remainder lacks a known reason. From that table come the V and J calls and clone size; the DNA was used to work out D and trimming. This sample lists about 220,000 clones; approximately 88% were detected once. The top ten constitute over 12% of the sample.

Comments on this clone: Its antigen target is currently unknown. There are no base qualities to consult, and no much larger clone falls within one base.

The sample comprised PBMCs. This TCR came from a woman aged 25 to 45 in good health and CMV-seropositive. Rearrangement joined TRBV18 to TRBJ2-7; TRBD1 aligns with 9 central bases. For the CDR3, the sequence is CASSPKGGQGASYEQYF. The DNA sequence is TGTGCCAGCTCACCGAAGGGGGGACAGGGTGCTTCCTACGAGCAGTACTTC.